Listed below are T cell receptor beta chains from one sample, sequenced in a study of blood T cell repertoires in COVID-19. The repertoire was sequenced with immunoSEQ multiplex PCR; TCRdb's copy has only in-frame clones and lacks some. The data show about 120,000 clones, about 83% seen once. Material for sequencing was peripheral blood. These receptor sequences come from a man in his fifties or sixties with acute or convalescent COVID-19. Both conserved end residues are part of each CDR3. The order of the fields is D gene, J gene, clone size, V gene, CDR3 DNA, CDR3 protein. A D gene is named only where the DNA matches it firmly. Where a row states a size, it is once, few, many or the class of an expanded clone; other rows omit it.

d_call: TRBD1
j_call: TRBJ1-2
clone_size: once
v_call: TRBV6-2/TRBV6-3
cdr3_nt: TGTGCCAGCAGTTACGTCAAATTGGGACAGGGGAATGGCTACACCTTC
cdr3_aa: CASSYVKLGQGNGYTF

d_call: TRBD2
j_call: TRBJ2-7
clone_size: NA
v_call: TRBV6-6
cdr3_nt: TGTGCCAGCACTATAACTAGCGGGACCTACGAGCAGTACTTC
cdr3_aa: CASTITSGTYEQYF

d_call: NA
j_call: TRBJ2-1
clone_size: NA
v_call: TRBV9
cdr3_nt: TGTGCCAGCAGCCCCGGGAGCGGGTGGAGCTCCTACAATGAGCAGTTCTTC
cdr3_aa: CASSPGSGWSSYNEQFF

d_call: NA
j_call: TRBJ2-7
clone_size: NA
v_call: TRBV27
cdr3_nt: TGTGCCAGCAGCAGTACCAGAATCGACGAGCAGTACTTC
cdr3_aa: CASSSTRIDEQYF

d_call: NA
j_call: TRBJ2-7
clone_size: few
v_call: TRBV5-6
cdr3_nt: TGTGCCAGCAGCTTGTCGGGTTCCCACTACGAGCAGTACTTC
cdr3_aa: CASSLSGSHYEQYF

d_call: NA
j_call: TRBJ2-1
clone_size: NA
v_call: TRBV14
cdr3_nt: TGTGCCAGCAGCCTTTACAAGGGGCCGCAGGATGAGCAGTTCTTC
cdr3_aa: CASSLYKGPQDEQFF

d_call: NA
j_call: TRBJ2-5
clone_size: NA
v_call: TRBV7-2
cdr3_nt: TGTGCCAGCAGCTTAAACCAGGGAGGCGAGACCCAGTACTTC
cdr3_aa: CASSLNQGGETQYF

d_call: TRBD1
j_call: TRBJ1-1
clone_size: few
v_call: TRBV7-2
cdr3_nt: TGTGCCAGCAGCCACAGGGGCCGGAACACTGAAGCTTTCTTT
cdr3_aa: CASSHRGRNTEAFF

d_call: NA
j_call: TRBJ1-4
clone_size: NA
v_call: TRBV6-6
cdr3_nt: TGTGCCAGCAGTTACCCGCGAGAGGGCGGTAATGAAAAACTGTTTTTT
cdr3_aa: CASSYPREGGNEKLFF

d_call: NA
j_call: TRBJ1-3
clone_size: NA
v_call: TRBV20-1
cdr3_nt: TGCAGTGCTAGTCGGCGGCGATCTGGAAACACCATATATTTT
cdr3_aa: CSASRRRSGNTIYF

d_call: TRBD1
j_call: TRBJ2-7
clone_size: NA
v_call: TRBV19
cdr3_nt: TGTGCCAGTAGTACGTATCTGGGACAGGGAAAGGCGACCTACGAGCAGTACTTC
cdr3_aa: CASSTYLGQGKATYEQYF

d_call: TRBD1
j_call: TRBJ2-3
clone_size: NA
v_call: TRBV5-1
cdr3_nt: TGCGCCAGCAGCTTGCGACAGGGGAGCACAGATACGCAGTATTTT
cdr3_aa: CASSLRQGSTDTQYF

d_call: TRBD1
j_call: TRBJ2-7
clone_size: once
v_call: TRBV10-3
cdr3_nt: TGTGCCATCAGTGAGTCCTCACAGGGGGCTAAGGGACGCGTCACCTACGAGCAGTACTTC
cdr3_aa: CAISESSQGAKGRVTYEQYF

d_call: NA
j_call: TRBJ2-7
clone_size: NA
v_call: TRBV4-3
cdr3_nt: TGCGCCAGCAGCCAAGGGTACGGGGACTCCTACGAGCAGTACTTC
cdr3_aa: CASSQGYGDSYEQYF

d_call: TRBD1
j_call: TRBJ1-4
clone_size: once
v_call: TRBV7-2
cdr3_nt: TGTGCCAGCAGCTTACAGGCAGGGGGGAATGAAAAACTGTTTTTT
cdr3_aa: CASSLQAGGNEKLFF

d_call: NA
j_call: TRBJ1-2
clone_size: NA
v_call: TRBV19
cdr3_nt: TGTGCCAGTACCGCCTCCTCTACTAATTCGGCAGGCTACACCTTC
cdr3_aa: CASTASSTNSAGYTF

d_call: NA
j_call: TRBJ2-1
clone_size: NA
v_call: TRBV6-5
cdr3_nt: TGTGCCAGCAATTCGTACAGTTCCTACAATGAGCAGTTCTTC
cdr3_aa: CASNSYSSYNEQFF

d_call: TRBD1
j_call: TRBJ2-1
clone_size: NA
v_call: TRBV9
cdr3_nt: TGTGCCAGCAGCGTGACAGGGGCCCACAATGAGCAGTTCTTC
cdr3_aa: CASSVTGAHNEQFF

d_call: TRBD1
j_call: TRBJ1-1
clone_size: NA
v_call: TRBV5-1
cdr3_nt: TGCGCCAGCAGCACTGACAGGGAGAACACTGAAGCTTTCTTT
cdr3_aa: CASSTDRENTEAFF

d_call: TRBD1
j_call: TRBJ1-5
clone_size: NA
v_call: TRBV6-5
cdr3_nt: TGTGCCAGCAGTACAGGGGGCCGCAATCAGCCCCAGCATTTT
cdr3_aa: CASSTGGRNQPQHF

d_call: TRBD2
j_call: TRBJ2-1
clone_size: NA
v_call: TRBV5-1
cdr3_nt: TGCGCCAGCAGCTTGGGGCAGCGGGAGAGGGATGAGCAGTTCTTC
cdr3_aa: CASSLGQRERDEQFF

d_call: NA
j_call: TRBJ2-4
clone_size: NA
v_call: TRBV2
cdr3_nt: TGTGCCAGCAGAGCCGGGGTAGCCAAAAACATTCAGTACTTC
cdr3_aa: CASRAGVAKNIQYF

d_call: NA
j_call: TRBJ2-5
clone_size: NA
v_call: TRBV20-1
cdr3_nt: TGCAGTGCTAGAGGAGAGGAGACCCAGTACTTC
cdr3_aa: CSARGEETQYF

d_call: TRBD2
j_call: TRBJ2-7
clone_size: NA
v_call: TRBV10-3
cdr3_nt: TGTGCCATCAGTGAGAACCCAGCGGGAGGGGGGTACGAGCAGTACTTC
cdr3_aa: CAISENPAGGGYEQYF

d_call: TRBD2
j_call: TRBJ2-2
clone_size: NA
v_call: TRBV7-7
cdr3_nt: TGTGCTAGCAGCCTAGGACTAGCGGGAGCCCCCGGGGAGCTGTTTTTT
cdr3_aa: CASSLGLAGAPGELFF

d_call: NA
j_call: TRBJ1-2
clone_size: NA
v_call: TRBV5-1
cdr3_nt: TGCGCCAGCAGCTCCCACAGGGACCGCTATGGCTACACCTTC
cdr3_aa: CASSSHRDRYGYTF

d_call: TRBD1
j_call: TRBJ1-2
clone_size: NA
v_call: TRBV28
cdr3_nt: TGTGCCAGCAGTTTCTCCCCAGCAGCAGGGGGCTATGGCTACACCTTC
cdr3_aa: CASSFSPAAGGYGYTF

d_call: TRBD2
j_call: TRBJ2-3
clone_size: NA
v_call: TRBV11-1
cdr3_nt: TGTGCCAGCAGCTTAGTCGGCGGGAGCGCAGATACGCAGTATTTT
cdr3_aa: CASSLVGGSADTQYF

d_call: TRBD2
j_call: TRBJ2-1
clone_size: NA
v_call: TRBV5-1
cdr3_nt: TGCGCCAGCAGCTTGATCCAGGGAGGGAATGAGCAGTTCTTC
cdr3_aa: CASSLIQGGNEQFF

d_call: TRBD1
j_call: TRBJ1-3
clone_size: NA
v_call: TRBV11-2
cdr3_nt: TGTGCCAGCAGCCCCGGGACAGGTCCCGGAAACACCATATATTTT
cdr3_aa: CASSPGTGPGNTIYF

d_call: TRBD2
j_call: TRBJ2-2
clone_size: NA
v_call: TRBV7-9
cdr3_nt: TGTGCCAGCAGCGGACGACTAGCGGGGCACACCGGGGAGCTGTTTTTT
cdr3_aa: CASSGRLAGHTGELFF

d_call: TRBD1
j_call: TRBJ1-4
clone_size: NA
v_call: TRBV18
cdr3_nt: TGTGCCAGCTCAACCCAGACAGGGGAAAATGAAAAACTGTTTTTT
cdr3_aa: CASSTQTGENEKLFF

d_call: TRBD1
j_call: TRBJ1-4
clone_size: NA
v_call: TRBV27
cdr3_nt: TGTGCCAGCAGTCTGCGGGACAGGGCTTCAACTAATGAAAAACTGTTTTTT
cdr3_aa: CASSLRDRASTNEKLFF

d_call: TRBD2
j_call: TRBJ2-2
clone_size: NA
v_call: TRBV4-2
cdr3_nt: TGTGCCAGCTTCCCTTTGACTAGCGGGAGGAGGGGCACCGGGGAGCTGTTTTTT
cdr3_aa: CASFPLTSGRRGTGELFF

d_call: NA
j_call: TRBJ2-3
clone_size: NA
v_call: TRBV18
cdr3_nt: TGTGCCAGCTCACCCGCGTCCGGGAGCACAGATACGCAGTATTTT
cdr3_aa: CASSPASGSTDTQYF

d_call: TRBD1
j_call: TRBJ2-1
clone_size: NA
v_call: TRBV4-2
cdr3_nt: TGTGCCAGCAGCCAAGATTCTGGGACAGCTTACAATGAGCAGTTCTTC
cdr3_aa: CASSQDSGTAYNEQFF

d_call: NA
j_call: TRBJ2-2
clone_size: NA
v_call: TRBV6-2/TRBV6-3
cdr3_nt: TGTGCCAGCAGTTACGGGCTAGCAGACACCGGGGAGCTGTTTTTT
cdr3_aa: CASSYGLADTGELFF

d_call: NA
j_call: TRBJ2-1
clone_size: NA
v_call: TRBV5-8
cdr3_nt: TGTGCCAGCAGCGGAGCCGGGACATCCTTCGACGAGCAGTTCTTC
cdr3_aa: CASSGAGTSFDEQFF

d_call: NA
j_call: TRBJ1-1
clone_size: NA
v_call: TRBV20-1
cdr3_nt: TGCAGTGCGCACAGGGTCACTGAAGCTTTCTTT
cdr3_aa: CSAHRVTEAFF